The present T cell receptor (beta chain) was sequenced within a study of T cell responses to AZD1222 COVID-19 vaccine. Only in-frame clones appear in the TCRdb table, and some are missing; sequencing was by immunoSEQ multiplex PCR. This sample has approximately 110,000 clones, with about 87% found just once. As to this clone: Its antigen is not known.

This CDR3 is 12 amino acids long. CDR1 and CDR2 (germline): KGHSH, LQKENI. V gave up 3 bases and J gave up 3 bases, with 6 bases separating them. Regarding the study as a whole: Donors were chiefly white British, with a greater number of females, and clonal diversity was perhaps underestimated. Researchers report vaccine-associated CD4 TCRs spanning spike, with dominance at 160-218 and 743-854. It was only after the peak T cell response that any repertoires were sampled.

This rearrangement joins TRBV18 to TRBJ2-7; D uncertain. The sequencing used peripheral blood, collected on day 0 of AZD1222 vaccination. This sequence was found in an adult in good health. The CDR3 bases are TGTGCCAGCTCACCGGATCGCTACGAGCAGTACTTC. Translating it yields CASSPDRYEQYF.